Described below is a single T cell receptor (beta chain) sequence and its context. This CDR3 is built from 14 residues. V lost 6 bases to trimming and J lost 4 bases; unmatched junction nucleotides: 8. Germline lookup yields CDR1 SGHTA and CDR2 FQGNSA. Profiled with immunoSEQ multiplex PCR; TCRdb holds only in-frame clones, not every one. The data hold 1.4 million or so clones, with approximately 98.5% observed a single time. This record belongs to a study of shared clonotypes between healthy human individuals. Whole-study context: Three plates each covered CD4 naive and memory; CD8 naive two, CD8 memory one.

This sequence joins TRBV7-2 and TRBJ2-7, with 8 bases aligning to TRBD2. The source is a man aged 30 to 39 in good health. The source material was naive CD4+ T cells sorted from blood. Sample subset: CD45RA+ positively selected. The CDR3 sequence: CASSPRRGAYEQYF. CDR3 DNA: TGTGCCAGCAGTCCCCGGCGGGGGGCTTACGAGCAGTACTTC.